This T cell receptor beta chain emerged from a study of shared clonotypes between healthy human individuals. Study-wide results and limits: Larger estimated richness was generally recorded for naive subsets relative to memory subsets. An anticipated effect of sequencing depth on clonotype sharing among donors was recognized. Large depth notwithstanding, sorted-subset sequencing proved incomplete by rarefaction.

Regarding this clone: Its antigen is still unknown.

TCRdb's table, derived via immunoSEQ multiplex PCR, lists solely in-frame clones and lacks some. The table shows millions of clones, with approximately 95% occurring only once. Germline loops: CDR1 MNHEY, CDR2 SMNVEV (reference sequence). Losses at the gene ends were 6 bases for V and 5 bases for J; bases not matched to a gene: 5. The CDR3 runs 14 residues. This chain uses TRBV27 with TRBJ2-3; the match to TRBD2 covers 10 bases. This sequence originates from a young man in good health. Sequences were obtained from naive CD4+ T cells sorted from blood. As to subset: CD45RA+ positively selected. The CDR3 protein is CASRSGGARDTQYF. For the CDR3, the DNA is TGTGCCAGCAGGAGCGGGGGGGCCAGAGATACGCAGTATTTT.